This T cell receptor (beta chain) comes out of a study of blood T cell repertoires in COVID-19. In its sample, this clone was seen once. Method: immunoSEQ multiplex PCR; TCRdb's copy keeps in-frame clones and lacks some. The sample records some 300,000 clones, approximately 88% being singletons. Germline V gene lookup returns CDR1 SGHRS and CDR2 YFSETQ. This CDR3 comprises 13 residues. V shed 4 bases and J shed 3 bases, with 7 bases lying between them. The TCR comes from a young woman who had recovered from COVID-19. This chain joins TRBV5-1 and TRBJ2-2, with D uncertain. The sample consisted of peripheral blood. The CDR3 loop is CASSPQDTGELFF. The DNA for the CDR3 is TGCGCCAGCAGCCCCCAGGACACCGGGGAGCTGTTTTTT.